Listed here are 10 T cell receptor beta chains from one sample, sequenced in a study of blood T cells in healthy people across ages. Primed by a sample-barcoded 5' primer and a J-beta primer mix, a second PCR proceeded for 7 to 11 cycles. One entry per CDR3 protein results from TCRdb running MiXCR on the 5' RACE reads. The data hold hundreds of thousands of distinct CDR3 sequences, with roughly 41% observed a single time. Sample: blood. All receptors come from an elderly man in good health.

The V and J genes are TRBV2 and TRBJ1-5; a weak D match, TRBD1 (6 bases). The CDR3 is 13 amino acids. V lost 8 bases and J lost 7, with 15 bases in between. CDR1 and CDR2 (germline): SNHLY, FYNNEI. The CDR3 sequence: CASGGAPEQPQHF. In DNA form, the CDR3 reads TGTGCCAGCGGGGGGGCTCCGGAACAGCCCCAGCATTTT.

J is TRBJ2-3 and V is TRBV7-2; D possibly corresponds to TRBD2 (6 bases). V lost 5 bases and J lost 7, with 22 bases in between. CDR1 and CDR2 (germline): SGHTA, FQGNSA. The length of the CDR3 is 16 residues. Written as DNA, the CDR3 is TGTGCCAGCAGCCCTCACACGGCTTACGGGAGCAATACGCAGTATTTT. It is translated as CASSPHTAYGSNTQYF.

Notes on this clonotype: At one of its ends the junction is not consistent with the germline gene, which may arise from a read error. The chain combines TRBV12-3 or TRBV12-4 with TRBJ2-5; D ambiguous. The DNA end is a closer match to TRBJ2-4, so the J assignment may be wrong. The CDR3 spans 14 residues. CDR3 nucleotides: TGTACCAGCAGTTTACGAGGAATCCGCGCCATTCAGTACTTC. Protein: CTSSLRGIRAIQYF.

The chain uses TRBV6-5 and TRBJ2-3, with TRBD1 matching 9 bases. V dropped 5 bases and J dropped 0; count of bases not matched to a gene: 6. The CDR3 covers 16 residues. Germline CDR1 is MNHEY and CDR2 is SVGAGI. In DNA, the CDR3 is TGTGCCAGCAGTAGGACAGGGGTTAAAAGCACAGATACGCAGTATTTT. This gives the protein CASSRTGVKSTDTQYF.

This clonotype has at least ten counts. This chain connects TRBV24-1 to TRBJ2-5; TRBD1 aligns across 8 bases. This CDR3 contains 16 residues. The V segment lost 7 bases and the J segment 11 bases; nucleotides outside the gene matches: 20. Germline CDR1 KGHDR, CDR2 SFDVKD. The CDR3 DNA follows: TGTGCCACCAGCGCGGGCGGACAGGGCTATTCGGGAGAGCAGTACTTC. It specifies CATSAGGQGYSGEQYF.

J is TRBJ2-3 and V is TRBV6-2 or TRBV6-3; no definite D call. V lost 6 bases to trimming and J lost 2 bases, with 12 bases between them. Germline CDR1 MNHEY, CDR2 SVGEGT. The CDR3 loop spans 14 amino acids. The CDR3 DNA reads TGTGCCAGCAGCCGCGGAATACTCACAGATACGCAGTATTTT. Its protein product is CASSRGILTDTQYF.

This clonotype has only a few counts. The V and J genes are TRBV20-1 and TRBJ2-5; 10 bases are shared with TRBD1. Germline-derived CDR1 and CDR2 are DFQATT and SNEGSKA (reference sequence). The trim removed 3 bases at V and 4 bases at J, leaving 8 bases unmatched. The CDR3 consists of 15 residues. The CDR3 is CSASLVGQGRETQYF. The CDR3 region has the DNA TGCAGTGCTAGTCTCGTGGGACAGGGGAGAGAGACCCAGTACTTC.

V and J are TRBV6-6 and TRBJ2-7; D is unclear. The CDR3 is 12 residues long. Germline V lookup: CDR1 MNHNY, CDR2 SVGAGI (reference sequence). Deletions cut 1 base from V and 1 base from J, with 2 bases between. CDR3 amino acids: CASSYFSYEQYF. The CDR3 DNA is TGTGCCAGCAGTTACTTTTCCTACGAGCAGTACTTC.

The rearrangement uses TRBV29-1 and TRBJ2-7, with a possible D match to TRBD1 (6 bases). CDR1 and CDR2 from the germline V gene are SQVTM and ANQGSEA. V lost 6 bases and J lost 0, with 12 bases in between. CDR3 length equals 13 residues. The CDR3 DNA reads as TGCAGCGTCAAGACAGGAATCTCCTACGAGCAGTACTTC. This encodes CSVKTGISYEQYF.

V usage is TRBV11-2 and J usage is TRBJ2-7; 11 nucleotides match TRBD2. With 4 bases clipped from V and 7 bases from J, the junction kept 9 bases outside the gene matches. Germline-derived CDR1 and CDR2 are SGHAT and FQNNGV. The CDR3 runs 15 residues. In DNA, the CDR3 is TGTGCCAGCAGCTCAGAACTAGCGGGAGCTTTGGAGCAGTACTTC. Its translation: CASSSELAGALEQYF.